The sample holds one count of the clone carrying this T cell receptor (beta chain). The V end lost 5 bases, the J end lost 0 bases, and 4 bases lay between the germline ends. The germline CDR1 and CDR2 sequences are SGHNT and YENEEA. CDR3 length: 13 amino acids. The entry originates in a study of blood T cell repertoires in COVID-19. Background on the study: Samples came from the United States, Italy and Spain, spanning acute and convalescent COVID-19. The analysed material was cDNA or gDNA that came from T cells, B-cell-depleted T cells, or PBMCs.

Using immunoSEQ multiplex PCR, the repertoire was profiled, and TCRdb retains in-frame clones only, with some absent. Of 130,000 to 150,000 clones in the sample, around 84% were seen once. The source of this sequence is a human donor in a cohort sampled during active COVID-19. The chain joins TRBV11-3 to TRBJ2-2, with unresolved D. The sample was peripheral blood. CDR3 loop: CASSLPNTGELFF. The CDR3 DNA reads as TGTGCCAGCAGCCTCCCGAACACCGGGGAGCTGTTTTTT.